The next 20 T cell receptor beta chains were all read from a single sample in a study of blood T cell repertoires in COVID-19. Profiled with immunoSEQ multiplex PCR; TCRdb holds only in-frame clones, not every one. The sample has 250,000 to 350,000 clones, about 92% seen once. Sequencing was done on a sample of PBMCs or T cells enriched from blood (not recorded which). The receptors were sampled from a woman in her twenties or thirties who had recovered from COVID-19.

The table lists this clone with a count of one. V gene TRBV7-2 combines with J gene TRBJ2-1; 7 nucleotides match TRBD2. The V gene end was trimmed by 5 bases and the J gene end by 5 bases; junction bases not matched to a gene: 9. Germline V lookup: CDR1 SGHTA, CDR2 FQGNSA. This CDR3 comprises 15 residues. The CDR3 coding sequence is TGTGCCAGCAGCGACTTCGGGGGGACTAACAATGAGCAGTTCTTC. As protein: CASSDFGGTNNEQFF.

The chain is built from TRBV3-1 (or the pseudogene TRBV3-2) and TRBJ1-2, with TRBD1 matching 7 bases. Germline CDR1 and CDR2: LGHDT and YNNKEL (reference sequence). This CDR3 contains 15 residues. V lost 4 bases, J lost 4 bases, and 9 bases stayed unmatched. CDR3 sequence reads: CASSRSGTEGYGYTF. The CDR3 DNA reads as TGTGCCAGCAGCCGCTCCGGGACAGAGGGCTATGGCTACACCTTC.

This chain links TRBV3-1 (or the pseudogene TRBV3-2) with TRBJ1-1; 7 nucleotides agree with TRBD1. Germline values: CDR1 LGHDT, CDR2 YNNKEL (reference sequence). CDR3 size: 14 residues. The J segment lost 4 bases and the V segment lost 1 base, leaving 3 bases of the junction unmatched. Written as DNA, the CDR3 is TGTGCCAGCAGCCAAGCAGGGGGACGCACTGAAGCTTTCTTT. This codes for CASSQAGGRTEAFF.

In DNA, the CDR3 is TGTGCCAGCAGTCAACCGGGACAGGGAATAGGGGGCTATTCACCCCTCCACTTT. Translation gives CASSQPGQGIGGYSPLHF. V is TRBV7-9 and J is TRBJ1-6; 9 positions agree with TRBD1. J gave up 8 bases and V 6 bases, and 17 bases lay outside the gene matches. The CDR3 runs 18 residues. Germline V gene sequence: CDR1 SEHNR, CDR2 FQNEAQ (reference sequence).

This clone was counted only a few times. The rearrangement joins TRBV10-3 to TRBJ1-2; 7 nucleotides align to TRBD1. The CDR3 has 13 amino acids. V gave up 7 bases and J gave up 2 bases; unmatched junction bases: 4. The V gene's germline CDR1 is ENHRY and CDR2 SYGVKD. The CDR3, as DNA: TGTGCCATCACCCGGGACAGAAACTATGGCTACACCTTC. It encodes CAITRDRNYGYTF.

The chain carries TRBV5-4 and TRBJ2-2; perhaps TRBD1 as D (5 bases). Trimming stripped 3 bases from V and 0 bases from J, with 6 bases between. The CDR3 contains 14 residues. Germline V CDR1 and CDR2: SGHNT, YYREEE (reference sequence). In DNA, the CDR3 is TGTGCCAGCAGCTGGACACCGAACACCGGGGAGCTGTTTTTT. Protein: CASSWTPNTGELFF. The complete variable domain, with remaining parts taken from reference TRBV5-4 and TRBJ2-2, reads ETGVTQSPTHLIKTRGQQVTLRCSSQSGHNTVSWYQQALGQGPQFIFQYYREEENGRGNFPPRFSGLQFPNYSSELNVNALELDDSALYLCASSWTPNTGELFFGEGSRLTVL.

The J gene is TRBJ2-3, the V gene TRBV2; D is undetermined. The CDR3 runs 12 residues. CDR1 and CDR2 from the germline V gene are SNHLY and FYNNEI. Trimming removed 6 bases at V and 2 bases at J, with 6 bases between. CDR3 protein: CASSYATDTQYF. In nucleotides, the CDR3 is TGTGCCAGCAGCTACGCCACAGATACGCAGTATTTT.

The chain employs TRBV7-2 and TRBJ1-5, with D tentatively TRBD1 (6 bases). The ends were cut back, 5 bases at V and 5 bases at J, with 7 bases in the middle. Per the germline V gene, CDR1 is SGHTA and CDR2 is FQGNSA. This CDR3 is built from 12 residues. The CDR3 DNA follows: TGTGCCAGCAGCAACAGGGATCAGCCCCAGCATTTT. It specifies CASSNRDQPQHF.

The V and J genes are TRBV5-3 and TRBJ2-7, with 8 nucleotides matching TRBD1. TRBV5-3 is an ORF, and what it does is uncertain. This CDR3 is built from 14 residues. V was clipped by 2 bases and J by 2 bases; unmatched bases: 3. CDR3 DNA sequence: TGTGCCAGAAGCTTCAGGGGGCTCACCTACGAGCAGTACTTC. Its protein is CARSFRGLTYEQYF.

The genes are TRBV6-6 and TRBJ1-2; a weak D match, TRBD1 (5 bases). Germline V CDR1 and CDR2: MNHNY, SVGAGI (reference sequence). The V end lost 6 bases, the J end lost 7 bases, and 15 bases lay between the germline ends. The CDR3 extends over 13 amino acids. The DNA for the CDR3 is TGTGCCAGCAGGGAAGGAGGCGGGACTGGCTACACCTTC. Translating gives CASREGGGTGYTF.

The chain combines TRBV5-1 with TRBJ2-1; D is uncertain. Germline V gene lookup returns CDR1 SGHRS and CDR2 YFSETQ. Deletions cut 1 base from V and 0 bases from J, with 8 bases between. This CDR3 comprises 15 residues. CDR3 DNA: TGCGCCAGCAGCTTGTCACAGAGCTCCTACAATGAGCAGTTCTTC. Its translation is CASSLSQSSYNEQFF.

The chain combines TRBV4-1 with TRBJ2-1; D unclear. The CDR3 spans 12 residues. V lost 0 bases, J lost 9 bases, and 6 bases lay in between. CDR1 is MGHRA and CDR2 is YSYEKL in the germline V gene. DNA of the CDR3: TGCGCCAGCAGCCAAGATCTGAGTGAGCAGTTCTTC. This translates into CASSQDLSEQFF.

The V gene is TRBV5-1, the J gene TRBJ2-1, with TRBD2 matching over 7 bases. Germline V CDR1 and CDR2: SGHRS, YFSETQ. This CDR3 has 15 residues. Unmatched junction bases numbered 10, after V lost 4 bases and J lost 6 bases. CDR3 loop: CASSLSGRNSNEQFF. For the CDR3, the DNA is TGCGCCAGCAGCCTTAGCGGGCGCAACTCCAATGAGCAGTTCTTC. The full variable domain, in which reference TRBV5-1 and TRBJ2-1 provide the parts outside the CDR3, is KAGVTQTPRYLIKTRGQQVTLSCSPISGHRSVSWYQQTPGQGLQFLFEYFSETQRNKGNFPGRFSGRQFSNSRSEMNVSTLELGDSALYLCASSLSGRNSNEQFFGPGTRLTVL.

V is TRBV4-1 and J is TRBJ2-1; TRBD1 is a possible D gene (6 bases). The germline gives CDR1 MGHRA, CDR2 YSYEKL. The CDR3 extends over 14 amino acids. Trimming removed 3 bases from V and 4 bases from J, with 10 bases in between. CDR3 sequence reads: CASSHPGQYNEQFF. The CDR3 region has the DNA TGCGCCAGCAGCCACCCTGGACAGTACAATGAGCAGTTCTTC.

The CDR3 bases are TGCAGCGTTGAGCACAGGCTCACAGATACGCAGTATTTT. Translated, it gives CSVEHRLTDTQYF. J is TRBJ2-3 and V is TRBV29-1; maybe TRBD1 (5 bases). The CDR3 sequence is 13 residues long. Trimming took off 3 bases at V and 2 bases at J, with 9 bases between the two ends. Germline assignment: CDR1 SQVTM and CDR2 ANQGSEA.

This chain joins TRBV18 and TRBJ1-1, with 8 positions matching TRBD1. CDR1 KGHSH and CDR2 LQKENI come from the germline V gene. V was clipped by 1 base and J by 6 bases; unmatched bases: 10. The CDR3 totals 16 residues. The CDR3 here is CASSPRLGGQEPEAFF. The CDR3 DNA reads as TGTGCCAGCTCACCACGGTTAGGGGGACAGGAGCCTGAAGCTTTCTTT. Looking up the rest from reference TRBV18 and TRBJ1-1 gives the full variable domain: NAGVMQNPRHLVRRRGQEARLRCSPMKGHSHVYWYRQLPEEGLKFMVYLQKENIIDESGMPKERFSAEFPKEGPSILRIQQVVRGDSAAYFCASSPRLGGQEPEAFFGQGTRLTVV.

The chain links TRBV7-9 to TRBJ2-5; 11 nucleotides agree with TRBD2. This CDR3 is 16 amino acids long. Losses at the gene ends were 5 bases for V and 1 base for J; bases not matched to a gene: 6. CDR1 SEHNR and CDR2 FQNEAQ come from the germline V gene (reference sequence). The CDR3 DNA follows: TGTGCCAGCAGCCAAGGACTAGCGGGCGGCCAAGAGACCCAGTACTTC. Translating gives CASSQGLAGGQETQYF.

The chain is built from TRBV5-8 and TRBJ1-2; TRBD1 matches 9 bases. Germline CDR1 and CDR2: SGHTS and YDEGEE. J lost 3 bases, V lost 3 bases, and 6 bases had no gene match. There are 15 residues in the CDR3. The CDR3 coding sequence is TGTGCCAGCAGCTCGGGGACAGGGTCCTACTATGGCTACACCTTC. The encoded protein is CASSSGTGSYYGYTF.

This chain connects TRBV28 to TRBJ1-1; tentatively, D is TRBD1 (6 bases). V was trimmed by 6 bases and J by 0 bases, leaving 20 bases between them. Germline assignment: CDR1 MDHEN and CDR2 SYDVKM. This CDR3 comprises 17 residues. The CDR3 loop reads CASRLGQKRSLNTEAFF. For the CDR3, the DNA is TGTGCCAGCAGACTCGGACAGAAAAGGTCCTTGAACACTGAAGCTTTCTTT.

CDR3 protein: CASRGNPTEAFF. The CDR3 nucleotides are TGTGCCAGTAGGGGCAACCCCACTGAAGCTTTCTTT. The rearrangement uses TRBV19 and TRBJ1-1; D remains unclear. The V gene's germline CDR1 is LNHDA and CDR2 SQIVND (reference sequence). This CDR3 contains 12 residues. Trimming stripped 6 bases from V and 4 bases from J, with 9 bases between.